This TCR beta chain emerged from a study of cytomegalovirus exposure and HLA in healthy donors. About the study: A subsequent analysis stated that the 120 or so validation repertoires were run on the same platform as the roughly 670 first-cohort repertoires.

Germline V gene data show CDR1 as MNHEY and CDR2 as SMNVEV (reference sequence). Trimming took off 5 bases at V and 2 bases at J, with 14 bases between the two ends. The CDR3 contains 15 residues. Profiling relied on immunoSEQ multiplex PCR, and the TCRdb table lists in-frame clones only, not all of them. The sample consists of more than 200,000 clones, about nine tenths of them appearing once. The origin of this receptor is a woman in her twenties or thirties in good health and CMV-seronegative. The sequenced sample consisted of PBMCs. The chain joins TRBV27 to TRBJ2-3; the D gene could be TRBD1 or TRBD2 (5 bases each). The CDR3 here is CASSRGRGITDTQYF. CDR3 sequence (DNA): TGTGCCAGCAGTCGGGGACGGGGCATCACAGATACGCAGTATTTT.